The clone carrying this T cell receptor (beta chain) was observed a few times. TCR beta VDJ and CDR3 profiling used genomic DNA as template. TCRdb analysed the reads with MiXCR anew, one entry per CDR3 protein. The table lists 150,000 to 200,000 distinct CDR3 sequences, less than 50% of them singletons. This entry is derived from a study of CD8+CD57+ T cells in acquired aplastic anemia. Previously, flow cytometry had revealed CD8+CD57+ cell expansion in the patients chosen for sequencing. With 1 base clipped from V and 5 bases from J, the junction kept 3 bases outside the gene matches. This CDR3 is built from 15 residues. In germline, CDR1 is MDHEN, CDR2 SYDVKM.

Sequenced sample: sorted CD4+, CD8+, or CD8+CD57+ T cells (not recorded which) from PBMCs. The receptor was isolated from a human donor with aplastic anemia. The rearrangement joins TRBV28 to TRBJ1-4, with 8 nucleotides matching TRBD1. The DNA of the CDR3 is TGTGCCAGCAGTTTATTGACAGGGGAGAATGAAAAACTGTTTTTT. It specifies CASSLLTGENEKLFF.